This TCR beta chain came from a study of T cell repertoires in cytomegalovirus infection. Study summary: CMV infection plus the matching HLA type was flagged by public TCR beta signatures.

TCRdb used MiXCR to reprocess the reads, holding one entry per CDR3 protein. The sample lists about 400,000 distinct CDR3 sequences, around 18% occurring once. The CDR3 covers 12 residues. Germline V gene data show CDR1 as SGHKS and CDR2 as YYEKEE (reference sequence). In the case of this clonotype: As yet, its antigen is unknown. A junction end diverges from the germline sequence, so it may reflect a read error.

Study results and caveats: HLA-C-restricted TCR beta clonotypes specific for CMV led the ex vivo response. CMV carriers having the relevant HLA were flagged by cumulative public TCR beta family frequency.

The material sequenced was PBMCs. The rearrangement links TRBV5-5 to TRBJ1-1; no clear D. This clonotype was obtained from a human donor in good health (CMV status not recorded). Some clones in this sample may be carry-over from other donors' samples. DNA for the CDR3: TGTGCCAGCAGCTTGGAGACGCCTGAGGCTTTCTTT. Encoded protein: CASSLETPEAFF.